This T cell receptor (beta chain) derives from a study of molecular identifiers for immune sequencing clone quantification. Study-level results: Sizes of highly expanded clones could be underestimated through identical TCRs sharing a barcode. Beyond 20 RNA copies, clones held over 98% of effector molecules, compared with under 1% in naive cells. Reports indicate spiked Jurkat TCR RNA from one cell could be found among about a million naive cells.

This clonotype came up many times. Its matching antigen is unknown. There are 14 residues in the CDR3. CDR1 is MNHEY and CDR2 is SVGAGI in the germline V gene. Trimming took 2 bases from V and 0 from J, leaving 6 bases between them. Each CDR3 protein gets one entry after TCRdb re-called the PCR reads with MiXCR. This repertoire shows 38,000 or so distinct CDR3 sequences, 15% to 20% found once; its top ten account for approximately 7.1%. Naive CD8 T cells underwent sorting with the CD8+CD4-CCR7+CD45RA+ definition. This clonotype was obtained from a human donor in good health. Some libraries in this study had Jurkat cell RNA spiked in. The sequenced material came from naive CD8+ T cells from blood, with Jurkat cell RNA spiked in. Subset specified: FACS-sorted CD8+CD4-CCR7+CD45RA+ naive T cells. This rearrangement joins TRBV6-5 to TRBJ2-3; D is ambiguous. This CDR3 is CASSYRTSTDTQYF. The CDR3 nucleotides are TGTGCCAGCAGTTACAGAACGAGCACAGATACGCAGTATTTT.